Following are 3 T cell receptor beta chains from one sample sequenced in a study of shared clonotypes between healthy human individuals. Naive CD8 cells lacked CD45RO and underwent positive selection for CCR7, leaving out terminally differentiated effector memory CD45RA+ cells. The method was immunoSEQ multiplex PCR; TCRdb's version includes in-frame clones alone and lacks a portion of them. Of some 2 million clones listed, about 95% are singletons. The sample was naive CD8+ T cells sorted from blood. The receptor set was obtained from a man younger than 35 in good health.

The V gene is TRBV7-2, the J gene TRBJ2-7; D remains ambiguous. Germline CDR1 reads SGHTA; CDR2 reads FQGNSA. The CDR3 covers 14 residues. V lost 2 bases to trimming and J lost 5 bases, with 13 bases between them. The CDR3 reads CASSLRVGINEQYF. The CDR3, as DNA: TGTGCCAGCAGCTTACGCGTGGGGATCAACGAGCAGTACTTC.

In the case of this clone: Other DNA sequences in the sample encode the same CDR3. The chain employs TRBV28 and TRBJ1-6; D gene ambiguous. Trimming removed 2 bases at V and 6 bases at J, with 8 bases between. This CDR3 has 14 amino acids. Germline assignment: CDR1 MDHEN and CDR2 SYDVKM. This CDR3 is CASSLGGSNSPLHF. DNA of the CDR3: TGTGCCAGCAGTTTAGGTGGTTCTAATTCACCCCTCCACTTT.

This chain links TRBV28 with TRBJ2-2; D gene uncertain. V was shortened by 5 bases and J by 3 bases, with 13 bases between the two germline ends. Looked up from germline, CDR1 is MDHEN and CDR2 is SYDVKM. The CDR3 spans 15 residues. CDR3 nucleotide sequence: TGTGCCAGCAGTCTCGACAATGAAGACACCGGGGAGCTGTTTTTT. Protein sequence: CASSLDNEDTGELFF. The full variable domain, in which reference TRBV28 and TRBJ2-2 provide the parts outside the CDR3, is DVKVTQSSRYLVKRTGEKVFLECVQDMDHENMFWYRQDPGLGLRLIYFSYDVKMKEKGDIPEGYSVSREKKERFSLILESASTNQTSMYLCASSLDNEDTGELFFGEGSRLTVL.